Presented here are 17 T cell receptor beta chains from one specimen sequenced in a study of CD8+ T cells in alopecia areata. Extracted RNA was reverse transcribed into cDNA, the sequencing template. TCRdb's copy holds only in-frame clones and misses some; the assay was immunoSEQ multiplex PCR. Here the sample spans some 110,000 clones, 55% to 80% being singletons. Material for sequencing was CD4+ T cells sorted from blood. These receptor sequences come from a human donor in good health.

V usage is TRBV4-1 and J usage is TRBJ2-4, with TRBD1 matching 11 bases. The CDR3 is 19 amino acids. CDR1 is MGHRA, CDR2 YSYEKL, per germline. After removal of 1 base from V and 3 bases from J, the junction contained 11 bases not matched to a gene. Written as DNA, the CDR3 is TGCGCCAGCAGCCAAGTGAAATCAGGACAGGGGGCTGGCAAAAACATTCAGTACTTC. Amino acid sequence: CASSQVKSGQGAGKNIQYF.

CDR3: CAWSGKQGKGEKLFF. The CDR3 DNA is TGTGCCTGGAGTGGGAAACAGGGGAAGGGTGAAAAACTGTTTTTT. V is TRBV30 and J is TRBJ1-4; 7 bases map to TRBD1. This CDR3 region has 15 residues. J was trimmed by 7 bases and V by 1 base; bases with no gene match: 9. Germline values: CDR1 GTSNPN, CDR2 SVGIG (reference sequence).

The V and J genes are TRBV19 and TRBJ1-1, with D perhaps matching TRBD1 (5 bases). Germline values: CDR1 LNHDA, CDR2 SQIVND (reference sequence). V was cut by 5 bases and J by 4 bases, with 14 bases left in between. The length of the CDR3 is 14 residues. CDR3 bases: TGTGCCAGTAGTTTTATCCGGGACTCCACTGAAGCTTTCTTT. It codes for CASSFIRDSTEAFF.

The chain links TRBV2 to TRBJ1-5; D is uncertain. Germline-derived CDR1 and CDR2 are SNHLY and FYNNEI. The V end lost 8 bases, the J end lost 0 bases, and 11 bases lay between the germline ends. This CDR3 spans 14 amino acids. CDR3 loop: CASQRDYSNQPQHF. As DNA, the CDR3 is TGTGCCAGCCAACGGGATTATAGCAATCAGCCCCAGCATTTT.

The J gene is TRBJ2-2, the V gene TRBV4-2; D is undetermined. V was trimmed by 3 bases and J by 4 bases, leaving 9 bases between them. This CDR3 has 14 amino acids. The V gene's germline CDR1 is LGHNA and CDR2 YNFKEQ. The CDR3, as DNA: TGTGCCAGCAGCCAGCCAGGTCTCACCGGGGAGCTGTTTTTT. Its translation: CASSQPGLTGELFF.

The chain uses TRBV29-1 and TRBJ2-3; D unresolved. Germline V gene lookup returns CDR1 SQVTM and CDR2 ANQGSEA. This CDR3 region has 10 residues. Trimming stripped 5 bases from V and 8 bases from J, with 8 bases between. The CDR3, as DNA: TGCAGCGTTTGGCTGGCTACGCAGTATTTT. Its translation is CSVWLATQYF.

J is TRBJ2-2 and V is TRBV7-9; D possibly corresponds to TRBD1 (6 bases). The CDR3 runs 15 residues. The V end lost 5 bases, the J end lost 0 bases, and 10 bases lay between the germline ends. Germline CDR1 and CDR2: SEHNR and FQNEAQ (reference sequence). CDR3 amino acids: CASSPRTANTGELFF. In DNA form, the CDR3 reads TGTGCCAGCAGCCCACGGACAGCGAACACCGGGGAGCTGTTTTTT.

The chain uses TRBV29-1 and TRBJ1-1; TRBD1 might be the D (5 bases). This CDR3 region has 13 residues. Germline V gene sequence: CDR1 SQVTM, CDR2 ANQGSEA. V shed 5 bases and J shed 6 bases, with 16 bases lying between them. The CDR3 reads CSVRGPSGSEAFF. CDR3 DNA sequence: TGCAGCGTTCGGGGCCCATCGGGCTCTGAAGCTTTCTTT.

There are many counts of this clone. The V and J genes are TRBV29-1 and TRBJ1-2, with D hard to call. Germline-derived CDR1 and CDR2 are SQVTM and ANQGSEA. CDR3 length: 12 amino acids. Trimming pared 2 bases from V and 4 bases from J, leaving 8 bases between. The CDR3 nucleotides read TGCAGCGTTGAATCGGTGGCCTATGGCTACACCTTC. Translating it yields CSVESVAYGYTF. Complete variable domain (other parts from reference TRBV29-1 and TRBJ1-2): SAVISQKPSRDICQRGTSLTIQCQVDSQVTMMFWYRQQPGQSLTLIATANQGSEATYESGFVIDKFPISRPNLTFSTLTVSNMSPEDSSIYLCSVESVAYGYTFGSGTRLTVV.

The chain uses TRBV6-5 and TRBJ2-3; tentatively, D is TRBD1 (6 bases). Looked up from germline, CDR1 is MNHEY and CDR2 is SVGAGI. The V end lost 6 bases, the J end lost 4 bases, and 11 bases lay between the germline ends. The CDR3 covers 13 residues. This chain's CDR3 is CASSRGGPDTQYF. The CDR3 DNA reads as TGTGCCAGCAGCCGAGGGGGACCAGATACGCAGTATTTT.

This clone came up a few times. The chain uses TRBV7-7 and TRBJ2-5; 9 bases are shared with TRBD1. The junction had 15 bases not matched to a gene; V was cut back by 5 bases and J by 5 bases. The CDR3 runs 17 residues. CDR1 and CDR2 (germline): SSHAT, FNYEAQ (reference sequence). CDR3 in amino acids: CASSPWTGEDYWETQYF. CDR3 nucleotides: TGTGCCAGCAGCCCTTGGACAGGGGAGGATTATTGGGAGACCCAGTACTTC.

The J gene is TRBJ1-1, the V gene TRBV29-1; 7 nucleotides match TRBD1. The CDR3 spans 13 residues. CDR1 is SQVTM, CDR2 ANQGSEA, per germline. Trimming at V came to 4 bases and at J to 1 base, leaving 3 bases not matched to a gene. CDR3 residues: CSVGQGANTEAFF. Here the CDR3 DNA reads TGCAGCGTTGGACAGGGAGCGAACACTGAAGCTTTCTTT.

This clone qualifies as medium-sized. The chain carries TRBV15 and TRBJ1-5; D not certain. CDR1 is LNHNV and CDR2 is YYDKDF in the germline V gene (reference sequence). The CDR3 totals 12 residues. V was pared by 0 bases and J by 9 bases, with 6 bases between. The CDR3 DNA reads as TGTGCCACCAGCAGAGATCAGTTGCCCCAGCATTTT. It codes for CATSRDQLPQHF.

This clone has just a few counts. The V and J genes are TRBV5-6 and TRBJ1-2; 8 nucleotides match TRBD1. V lost 3 bases to trimming and J lost 4 bases; unmatched junction nucleotides: 11. The CDR3 is 16 residues long. The germline V gene has CDR1 SGHDT and CDR2 YYEEEE. This CDR3 is CASSYRPGQETYGYTF. The CDR3 bases are TGTGCCAGCAGCTACAGACCGGGACAGGAGACCTATGGCTACACCTTC.

This chain joins TRBV30 and TRBJ1-6, with D possibly TRBD1 on 6 matching bases. Trimming left V 5 bases short and J 8 bases short, with 13 bases between. The CDR3 contains 13 residues. CDR1 is GTSNPN, CDR2 SVGIG, per germline (reference sequence). CDR3 nucleotide sequence: TGTGCCTGGGGGGAACAGGGTTATTCACCCCTCCACTTT. It yields the protein CAWGEQGYSPLHF.

The V and J genes are TRBV7-6 and TRBJ2-1; perhaps TRBD1 as D (6 bases). Per the germline V gene, CDR1 is SGHVS and CDR2 is FNYEAQ. V was clipped by 2 bases and J by 6 bases, with 14 bases between them. This CDR3 region has 15 residues. Here the CDR3 reads CASSLSTGTGNEQFF. CDR3 DNA sequence: TGTGCCAGCAGCTTAAGTACAGGGACCGGCAATGAGCAGTTCTTC.

CDR3 sequence reads: CASSIEGNYGYTF. DNA of the CDR3: TGTGCCAGTAGTATCGAGGGGAACTATGGCTACACCTTC. V is TRBV19 and J is TRBJ1-2; maybe TRBD1 (5 bases). In germline, CDR1 is LNHDA, CDR2 SQIVND (reference sequence). There are 13 residues in the CDR3. Trimming pared 3 bases from V and 2 bases from J, leaving 7 bases between.